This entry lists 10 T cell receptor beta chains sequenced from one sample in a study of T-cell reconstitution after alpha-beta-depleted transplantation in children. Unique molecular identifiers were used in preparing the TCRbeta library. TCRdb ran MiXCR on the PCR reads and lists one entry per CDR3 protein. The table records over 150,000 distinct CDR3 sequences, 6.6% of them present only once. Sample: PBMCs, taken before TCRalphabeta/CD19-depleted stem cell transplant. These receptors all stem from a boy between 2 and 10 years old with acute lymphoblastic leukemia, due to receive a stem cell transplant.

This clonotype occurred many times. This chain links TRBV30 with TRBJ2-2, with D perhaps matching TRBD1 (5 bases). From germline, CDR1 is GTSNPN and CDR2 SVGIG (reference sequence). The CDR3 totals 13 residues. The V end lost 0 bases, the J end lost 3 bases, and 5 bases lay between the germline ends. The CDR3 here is CAWSVRDTGELFF. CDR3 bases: TGTGCCTGGAGTGTCAGGGACACCGGGGAGCTGTTTTTT.

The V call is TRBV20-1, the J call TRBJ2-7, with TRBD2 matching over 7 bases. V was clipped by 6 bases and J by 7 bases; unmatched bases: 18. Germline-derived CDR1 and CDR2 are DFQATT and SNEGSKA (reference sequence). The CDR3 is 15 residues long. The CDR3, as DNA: TGCAGTGCCAACCTGGGGCAGCGGGGTGCTGGAGAGCAGTACTTC. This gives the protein CSANLGQRGAGEQYF.

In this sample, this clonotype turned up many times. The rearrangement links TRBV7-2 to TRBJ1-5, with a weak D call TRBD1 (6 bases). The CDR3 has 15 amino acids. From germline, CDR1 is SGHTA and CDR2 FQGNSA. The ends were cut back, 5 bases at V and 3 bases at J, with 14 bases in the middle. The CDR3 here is CASSPWGQNNQPQHF. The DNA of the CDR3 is TGTGCCAGCAGCCCGTGGGGGCAGAACAATCAGCCCCAGCATTTT.

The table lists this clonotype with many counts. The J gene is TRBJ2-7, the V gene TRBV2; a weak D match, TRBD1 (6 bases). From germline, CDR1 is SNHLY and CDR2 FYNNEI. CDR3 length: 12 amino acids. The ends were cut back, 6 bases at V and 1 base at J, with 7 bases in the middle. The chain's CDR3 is CASRTGSYEQYF. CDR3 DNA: TGTGCCAGCAGGACAGGTTCCTACGAGCAGTACTTC.

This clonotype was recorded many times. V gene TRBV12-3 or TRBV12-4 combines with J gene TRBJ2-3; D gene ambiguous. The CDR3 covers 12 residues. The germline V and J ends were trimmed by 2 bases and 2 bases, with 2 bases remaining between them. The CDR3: CASSLITDTQYF. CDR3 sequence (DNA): TGTGCCAGCAGTTTAATCACAGATACGCAGTATTTT.

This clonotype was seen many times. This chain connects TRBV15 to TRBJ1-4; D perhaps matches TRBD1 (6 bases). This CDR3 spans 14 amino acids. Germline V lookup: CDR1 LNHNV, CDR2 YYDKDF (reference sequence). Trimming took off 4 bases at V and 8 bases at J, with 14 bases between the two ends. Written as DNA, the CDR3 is TGTGCCACCAGCACACAGGGAGTCCGGGAAAAACTGTTTTTT. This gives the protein CATSTQGVREKLFF.

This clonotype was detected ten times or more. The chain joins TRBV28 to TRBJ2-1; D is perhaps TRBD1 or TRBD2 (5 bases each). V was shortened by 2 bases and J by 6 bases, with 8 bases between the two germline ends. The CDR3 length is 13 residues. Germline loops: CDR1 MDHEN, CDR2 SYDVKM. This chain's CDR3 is CASSLLGGNEQFF. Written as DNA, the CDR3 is TGTGCCAGCAGTTTACTTGGGGGCAATGAGCAGTTCTTC.

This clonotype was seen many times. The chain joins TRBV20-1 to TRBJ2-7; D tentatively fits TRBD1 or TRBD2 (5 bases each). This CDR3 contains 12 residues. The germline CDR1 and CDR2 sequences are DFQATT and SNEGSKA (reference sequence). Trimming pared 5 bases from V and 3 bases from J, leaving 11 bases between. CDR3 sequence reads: CSAGDVGYEQYF. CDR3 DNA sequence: TGCAGTGCTGGGGACGTAGGCTACGAGCAGTACTTC.

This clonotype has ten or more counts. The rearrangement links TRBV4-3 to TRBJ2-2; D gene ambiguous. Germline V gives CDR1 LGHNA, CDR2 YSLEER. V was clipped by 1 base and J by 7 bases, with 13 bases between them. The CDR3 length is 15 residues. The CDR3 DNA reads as TGCGCCAGCAGCCAAGTGTCCCAGCGCTTCGGGGAGCTGTTTTTT. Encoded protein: CASSQVSQRFGELFF.

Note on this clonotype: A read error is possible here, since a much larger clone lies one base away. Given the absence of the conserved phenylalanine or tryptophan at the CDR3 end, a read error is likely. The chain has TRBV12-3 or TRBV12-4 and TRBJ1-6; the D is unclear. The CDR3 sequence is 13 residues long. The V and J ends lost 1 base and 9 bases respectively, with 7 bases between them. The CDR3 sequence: CASSLGLSSPLHC. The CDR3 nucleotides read TGTGCCAGCAGTTTAGGTCTTTCTTCACCCCTCCACTGT.